This TCR beta chain was observed in a study of regulatory T cells in long-lasting Graves disease. Findings and caveats of the study: Shared public clonotypes totalled 2,741 in persistent patients, compared with about 960 in new patients. Repertoires from persistent disease leaned toward TRBV28, TRBJ1-2 and TRBJ2-5. The analysis examined peripheral blood only and excluded thyroid tissue.

According to the study, TCR beta libraries were built with iRepertoire HTBI primers and CDR3-region Arm-PCR. TCRdb redid the calling of the multiplex PCR reads with MiXCR, one entry per CDR3 protein. This table has under 450,000 distinct CDR3 sequences, 23% appearing once. The CDR3 sequence is 16 residues long. CDR1 is SGHRS, CDR2 YFSETQ, per germline. V was cut by 1 base and J by 2 bases, with 16 bases left in between. Regarding time point: persistent/refractory GD, antithyroid drugs over 5 years with positive TRAb. Scientists built the TCR library using RNA that was extracted from PBMCs. It was by American Thyroid Association guidelines that Graves' disease was diagnosed. With regard to this clonotype: The antigen is undetermined.

The sequence came from a middle-aged woman with Graves disease. This chain connects TRBV5-1 to TRBJ2-7, with D possibly being TRBD1 (6 bases). This specimen consisted of peripheral blood mononuclear cells (PBMCs), obtained when the disease was refractory, from a patient treated with antithyroid drugs. The CDR3 here is CASSLKAGESAYEQYF. CDR3 nucleotide sequence: TGCGCCAGCAGCTTGAAGGCAGGGGAGTCCGCCTACGAGCAGTACTTC.